This T cell receptor (beta chain) was identified during a study of blood T cell repertoires in COVID-19. Across the whole study: Samples of COVID-19 (acute and convalescent) were obtained from the United States, Italy and Spain.

V lost 4 bases and J lost 6, with 9 bases in between. The V gene's germline CDR1 is SGDLS and CDR2 YYNGEE. The CDR3 covers 12 residues. All enrollees were roughly 18 to 89 years old and from about 25 US areas. Cohorts were assigned according to the clinical history that participants reported. The method was immunoSEQ multiplex PCR; TCRdb's version includes in-frame clones alone and lacks a portion of them. The repertoire consists of about 250,000 clones, with about 93% occurring once and the leading ten covering around 2%. The genes are TRBV9 and TRBJ2-3, with a possible D match to TRBD1 (6 bases). The TCR was taken from a young woman who had recovered from COVID-19. Sequencing input: PBMCs or T cells enriched from blood (not recorded which). CDR3 sequence: CASSFRGDTQYF. CDR3 DNA: TGTGCCAGCAGCTTTAGGGGGGATACGCAGTATTTT.